These 32 T cell receptor beta chains were all obtained from the same sample, sequenced in a study of preoperative IRX-2 immunotherapy in early breast cancer. The treatment denotes: preoperative locoregional IRX-2 cytokine immunotherapy. Libraries were prepared by immunoSEQ multiplex PCR; TCRdb keeps only in-frame clonotypes and omits some of them. The table shows about 98,000 clones, with about nine tenths occurring only once. Specimen: tumor tissue, collected after IRX-2 immunotherapy. Receptors originate from a human donor with breast cancer.

The J gene is TRBJ2-3, the V gene TRBV5-1; 10 nucleotides match TRBD2. This CDR3 has 15 residues. CDR1 and CDR2 from the germline V gene are SGHRS and YFSETQ. V shed 5 bases and J 1 base; nucleotides not matched to a gene: 4. The CDR3 nucleotides are TGCGCCAGCAGTTCCGGACTAGCGGGCACAGATACGCAGTATTTT. As protein: CASSSGLAGTDTQYF.

The chain has TRBV25-1 and TRBJ2-1; 7 bases are a match to TRBD1. Germline assignment: CDR1 MGHDK and CDR2 SYGVNS. The CDR3 totals 14 residues. The V gene end was trimmed by 5 bases and the J gene end by 7 bases; junction bases not matched to a gene: 8. The CDR3: CASSFRPRGNEQFF. The DNA of the CDR3 is TGTGCCAGCAGTTTCAGGCCCAGGGGGAATGAGCAGTTCTTC.

As regards this clone: At one end the junction does not follow the germline gene, possibly because of a read error. The chain employs TRBV5-1 and TRBJ2-7, with D perhaps matching TRBD2 (6 bases). This CDR3 contains 15 residues. Germline CDR1 is SGHRS and CDR2 is YFSETQ. The CDR3 region is CTSSFSVWREGEQYF. Here the CDR3 DNA reads TGCACCAGCAGCTTTTCGGTCTGGAGGGAAGGCGAGCAGTACTTC.

Notes on this clone: A read error may produce the germline difference seen at one junction end. The genes are TRBV6-4 and TRBJ2-1, with D hard to call. This CDR3 is built from 14 residues. Germline CDR1 is MRHNA and CDR2 is SNTAGT. The CDR3 sequence: CAISLETPYNEQFF. CDR3 DNA sequence: TGTGCCATCAGTCTGGAGACGCCCTACAATGAGCAGTTCTTC.

The chain uses TRBV28 and TRBJ2-3, with 7 bases matching TRBD2. This CDR3 has 15 amino acids. CDR1 is MDHEN, CDR2 SYDVKM, per germline. V lost 5 bases and J lost 0; bases outside the gene matches: 5. The CDR3 nucleotides read TGTGCCAGCAGTCATGAAGCGGGGAGCACAGATACGCAGTATTTT. It codes for CASSHEAGSTDTQYF.

V is TRBV5-1 and J is TRBJ2-7; TRBD1 agrees at 7 bases. Germline trimming cut 6 bases from V and 2 bases from J; bases unmatched to any gene: 8. Germline V CDR1 and CDR2: SGHRS, YFSETQ. This CDR3 spans 14 amino acids. This chain's CDR3 is CASNPGTAAYEQYF. The CDR3 DNA sequence: TGCGCCAGCAACCCGGGGACAGCCGCCTACGAGCAGTACTTC.

This clone has only a few counts. The V gene is TRBV28, the J gene TRBJ1-4; perhaps TRBD1 as D (5 bases). The CDR3 runs 15 residues. Trimming removed 6 bases at V and 7 bases at J, with 18 bases between. CDR1 and CDR2 from the germline V gene are MDHEN and SYDVKM. CDR3 in amino acids: CASSLPSPGPEKLFF. The CDR3 DNA sequence: TGTGCCAGCAGCCTCCCCAGCCCGGGACCTGAAAAACTGTTTTTT. Full variable domain (missing parts from reference TRBV28 and TRBJ1-4): DVKVTQSSRYLVKRTGEKVFLECVQDMDHENMFWYRQDPGLGLRLIYFSYDVKMKEKGDIPEGYSVSREKKERFSLILESASTNQTSMYLCASSLPSPGPEKLFFGSGTQLSVL.

The rearrangement links TRBV6-9 to TRBJ1-6; TRBD1 matches at 7 bases. The CDR3 runs 13 residues. With 5 bases clipped from V and 8 bases from J, the junction kept 3 bases outside the gene matches. The germline CDR1 and CDR2 sequences are MNHGY and SVAAGI. The CDR3, as DNA: TGTGCCAGCAGTCAGGGACAGTATTCACCCCTCCACTTT. Protein: CASSQGQYSPLHF.

The J gene is TRBJ1-1, the V gene TRBV19; no clear D. Germline V CDR1 and CDR2: LNHDA, SQIVND (reference sequence). The V end was cut by 5 bases, the J end by 2 bases, with 12 bases between. The CDR3 length is 14 residues. CDR3 protein: CASSPRWSNTEAFF. CDR3 in DNA: TGTGCCAGTAGTCCCAGATGGAGCAACACTGAAGCTTTCTTT.

The V and J genes are TRBV28 and TRBJ2-7, with D maybe TRBD1 (6 bases). Looked up from germline, CDR1 is MDHEN and CDR2 is SYDVKM. The CDR3 sequence is 14 residues long. Trimming took off 6 bases at V and 1 base at J, with 13 bases between the two ends. CDR3 nucleotides: TGTGCCAGCAGGATGACAGGAATATCCTACGAGCAGTACTTC. Translating gives CASRMTGISYEQYF.

This rearrangement joins TRBV15 to TRBJ1-1; a possible D gene is TRBD1 (6 bases). The CDR3 loop spans 15 amino acids. The V and J ends lost 1 base and 2 bases respectively, with 11 bases between them. Germline CDR1 reads LNHNV; CDR2 reads YYDKDF (reference sequence). The CDR3 loop reads CATSRGADSNTEAFF. DNA of the CDR3: TGTGCCACCAGCAGAGGGGCGGACAGTAACACTGAAGCTTTCTTT.

The chain carries TRBV6-8 and TRBJ1-1, with 7 positions matching TRBD1. Germline loops: CDR1 MNHGY, CDR2 SAAAGT. Trimming removed 5 bases from V and 5 bases from J; junction bases left unmatched: 5. The CDR3 contains 13 residues. The CDR3 protein is CASSVDRVTEAFF. In DNA form, the CDR3 reads TGTGCCAGCAGTGTTGACAGGGTGACTGAAGCTTTCTTT.

The chain recombines TRBV30 with TRBJ1-5; D ambiguous. Germline V gives CDR1 GTSNPN, CDR2 SVGIG (reference sequence). V was shortened by 3 bases and J by 0 bases, with 6 bases between the two germline ends. This CDR3 comprises 13 residues. The CDR3 bases are TGTGCCTGGAGCGGGGATAGCAATCAGCCCCAGCATTTT. Amino acid sequence: CAWSGDSNQPQHF.

This clone came up once. This sequence joins TRBV15 and TRBJ1-1; D not certain. Trimming shortened V by 3 bases and J by 1 base, and 15 bases separated the two germline ends. CDR3 size: 16 residues. Germline loops: CDR1 LNHNV, CDR2 YYDKDF (reference sequence). The CDR3 reads CATSRVFGPTNTEAFF. The DNA of the CDR3 is TGTGCCACCAGCAGGGTTTTTGGACCGACGAACACTGAAGCTTTCTTT.

The V call is TRBV6-8, the J call TRBJ2-1; D is uncertain. Germline assignment: CDR1 MNHGY and CDR2 SAAAGT. CDR3 length: 14 amino acids. With 6 bases removed from V and 4 bases from J, the gap between germline ends came to 13 bases. The CDR3 DNA is TGTGCCAGCAGCCCTGCTGGAGCTTACAATGAGCAGTTCTTC. It codes for CASSPAGAYNEQFF.

The chain links TRBV28 to TRBJ1-3; D ambiguous. Trimming took 2 bases from V and 1 from J, leaving 9 bases between them. CDR1 and CDR2 from the germline V gene are MDHEN and SYDVKM. CDR3 size: 15 residues. CDR3 protein: CASSLELRSGNTIYF. As DNA, the CDR3 is TGTGCCAGCAGTTTAGAACTACGGTCTGGAAACACCATATATTTT.

The genes are TRBV14 and TRBJ1-1, with no clear D. Germline CDR1 and CDR2: SGHDN and FVKESK. Trimming stripped 4 bases from V and 8 bases from J, with 14 bases between. The CDR3 is 13 amino acids. CDR3 nucleotide sequence: TGTGCCAGCAGCCCGGCGATTTTTAGGGAAGCTTTCTTT. It yields the protein CASSPAIFREAFF.

This clone was observed a few times. V gene TRBV19 combines with J gene TRBJ2-7; the match to TRBD1 covers 7 bases. The J segment lost 4 bases and the V segment lost 5 bases, leaving 5 bases of the junction unmatched. CDR1 is LNHDA, CDR2 SQIVND, per germline (reference sequence). CDR3 length equals 13 residues. The CDR3 nucleotides read TGTGCCAGTAGTCCCCCGACAGGGTACGAGCAGTACTTC. This encodes CASSPPTGYEQYF.

This clone turned up a few times. This sequence joins TRBV29-1 and TRBJ2-1; no clear D. The length of the CDR3 is 14 residues. Germline V gene lookup returns CDR1 SQVTM and CDR2 ANQGSEA. V lost 7 bases and J lost 0, with 13 bases in between. CDR3 in DNA: TGCAGCGAATCGACGGTTATCTCCTACAATGAGCAGTTCTTC. Translated: CSESTVISYNEQFF.

V and J are TRBV15 and TRBJ1-5, with TRBD1 as a possible D gene (5 bases). Looked up from germline, CDR1 is LNHNV and CDR2 is YYDKDF (reference sequence). V was clipped by 0 bases and J by 6 bases, with 18 bases between them. The CDR3 runs 17 residues. CDR3 nucleotides: TGTGCCACCAGCAGAGACGATGGGGGGTGGGCGACTCAGCCCCAGCATTTT. This translates into CATSRDDGGWATQPQHF.

V gene TRBV5-1 combines with J gene TRBJ1-2; D unclear. CDR1 and CDR2 from the germline V gene are SGHRS and YFSETQ. The CDR3 extends over 17 amino acids. Trimming took off 3 bases at V and 3 bases at J, with 21 bases between the two ends. CDR3 DNA: TGCGCCAGCAGCTCAAAAAGTGTAGGAGGATTTGACTATGGCTACACCTTC. Translated, it gives CASSSKSVGGFDYGYTF.

This sequence joins TRBV6-8 and TRBJ2-7; D perhaps matches TRBD2 (6 bases). The CDR3 has 12 amino acids. The V and J ends lost 6 bases and 5 bases respectively, with 11 bases between them. Germline V gives CDR1 MNHGY, CDR2 SAAAGT. CDR3 amino acids: CASREGNHEQYF. In nucleotides, the CDR3 is TGTGCCAGCAGGGAGGGAAACCACGAGCAGTACTTC.

The rearrangement uses TRBV28 and TRBJ1-1, with 10 bases aligning to TRBD1. Germline assignment: CDR1 MDHEN and CDR2 SYDVKM. The CDR3 length is 16 residues. V dropped 5 bases and J dropped 3; count of bases not matched to a gene: 9. The CDR3 loop reads CASSVPGTGVHTEAFF. CDR3 DNA sequence: TGTGCCAGCAGTGTACCCGGGACAGGGGTTCACACTGAAGCTTTCTTT. Looking up the rest from reference TRBV28 and TRBJ1-1 gives the full variable domain: DVKVTQSSRYLVKRTGEKVFLECVQDMDHENMFWYRQDPGLGLRLIYFSYDVKMKEKGDIPEGYSVSREKKERFSLILESASTNQTSMYLCASSVPGTGVHTEAFFGQGTRLTVV.

The chain combines TRBV29-1 with TRBJ2-2; D is possibly TRBD2 (5 bases). Trimming shortened V by 3 bases and J by 1 base, and 12 bases separated the two germline ends. Germline assignment: CDR1 SQVTM and CDR2 ANQGSEA. CDR3 length equals 15 residues. CDR3 in DNA: TGCAGCGTTGATCTGGGCGGGCGGAACACCGGGGAGCTGTTTTTT. Protein: CSVDLGGRNTGELFF.

The rearrangement links TRBV19 to TRBJ1-2; D remains unclear. V lost 1 base and J lost 0, with 15 bases in between. This CDR3 spans 17 amino acids. Germline V gene sequence: CDR1 LNHDA, CDR2 SQIVND (reference sequence). The CDR3 nucleotides are TGTGCCAGTAGTATAGCACTCCCGAATCAGGCTAACTATGGCTACACCTTC. It translates to CASSIALPNQANYGYTF.

The rearrangement uses TRBV14 and TRBJ2-1, with 12 nucleotides matching TRBD2. The germline gives CDR1 SGHDN, CDR2 FVKESK. The CDR3 consists of 17 residues. V was pared by 2 bases and J by 4 bases, with 6 bases of the junction left unmatched. CDR3: CASSQTLTSGGYNEQFF. The CDR3 bases are TGTGCCAGCAGCCAAACCCTGACTAGCGGGGGATACAATGAGCAGTTCTTC.

The genes are TRBV18 and TRBJ1-2; D not certain. V was shortened by 5 bases and J by 3 bases, with 16 bases between the two germline ends. Looked up from germline, CDR1 is KGHSH and CDR2 is LQKENI. This CDR3 region has 15 residues. The CDR3 DNA reads as TGTGCCAGCTCAACGGGTCAACCATCTGACTATGGCTACACCTTC. This gives the protein CASSTGQPSDYGYTF.

The chain recombines TRBV10-1 with TRBJ1-1; no clear D. The CDR3 has 15 residues. The germline CDR1 and CDR2 sequences are WNHNN and SYGVQD (reference sequence). The ends were cut back, 4 bases at V and 0 bases at J, with 12 bases in the middle. CDR3 protein: CASSGGSSMNTEAFF. The CDR3 DNA is TGCGCCAGCAGTGGAGGAAGTTCCATGAACACTGAAGCTTTCTTT.

Turning to this clone: The identical CDR3 is also encoded by other nucleotide sequences in the sample. The V call is TRBV28, the J call TRBJ1-2, with D possibly matching TRBD1 (6 bases). V lost 2 bases to trimming and J lost 4 bases, with 11 bases between them. Germline assignment: CDR1 MDHEN and CDR2 SYDVKM. This CDR3 spans 14 amino acids. The CDR3 DNA reads TGTGCCAGCAGTTTAGGCGGGGGGCCCTATGGCTACACCTTC. This codes for CASSLGGGPYGYTF.

This clone appeared once. The J gene is TRBJ1-4, the V gene TRBV6-8, with D uncertain. Trimming took off 6 bases at V and 3 bases at J, with 11 bases between the two ends. The CDR3 runs to 14 residues. Germline V gene data show CDR1 as MNHGY and CDR2 as SAAAGT. CDR3 protein: CASSHDASNEKLFF. The CDR3, as DNA: TGTGCCAGCAGCCATGATGCCTCTAATGAAAAACTGTTTTTT.

CDR3 amino acids: CASTPGQEIADTQYF. CDR3 DNA sequence: TGTGCCAGCACCCCAGGACAGGAGATTGCAGATACGCAGTATTTT. The gene calls are TRBV12-5 and TRBJ2-3; 7 bases map to TRBD1. The germline V gene has CDR1 LGHNT and CDR2 FRNRAP. The CDR3 loop spans 15 amino acids.

This chain uses TRBV19 with TRBJ2-5, with TRBD2 identical over 7 bases. The CDR3 covers 14 residues. In germline, CDR1 is LNHDA, CDR2 SQIVND (reference sequence). V shed 2 bases and J 5 bases; nucleotides not matched to a gene: 5. DNA of the CDR3: TGTGCCAGTAGTATAACGGGGGAGGGGGAGACCCAGTACTTC. As protein: CASSITGEGETQYF. Using reference TRBV19 and TRBJ2-5 for the parts outside the CDR3, the full variable domain is DGGITQSPKYLFRKEGQNVTLSCEQNLNHDAMYWYRQDPGQGLRLIYYSQIVNDFQKGDIAEGYSVSREKKESFPLTVTSAQKNPTAFYLCASSITGEGETQYFGPGTRLLVL.